This is a list of T cell receptor beta chains from one sample in a study of blood T cell repertoires in COVID-19. Clones were sequenced by immunoSEQ multiplex PCR, and TCRdb holds only the in-frame ones, with some missing. The table shows approximately 190,000 clones, with around 84% occurring only once. The sample was PBMCs or T cells enriched from blood (not recorded which). The receptors here all came from a woman aged 25 to 39 who had been exposed to COVID-19. Both conserved end residues are part of each CDR3. Each record gives: clone size, V gene, D gene, J gene, CDR3 protein, CDR3 DNA. A D gene is named only where the DNA matches it firmly. For some rows the clone size is stated as once, few or many, or as a class when expanded; others skip it.

NA,TRBV6-5,TRBD1,TRBJ2-2,CASSPGQGYTGELFF,TGTGCCAGCAGTCCGGGACAGGGATATACCGGGGAGCTGTTTTTT
NA,TRBV3-1/TRBV3-2,TRBD2,TRBJ2-1,CASSQDLATSFGEQFF,TGTGCCAGCAGCCAAGATTTGGCGACTAGCTTCGGTGAGCAGTTCTTC
NA,TRBV2,NA,TRBJ2-2,CASSERAGSFTGELFF,TGTGCCAGCAGTGAAAGGGCGGGGAGCTTTACGGGGGAGCTGTTTTTT
NA,TRBV12-3/TRBV12-4,NA,TRBJ1-1,CASSMAGRTEAFF,TGTGCCAGCAGTATGGCAGGGCGGACTGAAGCTTTCTTT
NA,TRBV6-1,NA,TRBJ1-5,CASSESWGRGSNQPQHF,TGTGCCAGCAGTGAATCCTGGGGGCGCGGAAGCAATCAGCCCCAGCATTTT
NA,TRBV11-2,NA,TRBJ1-5,CASSLDRGFQPQHF,TGTGCCAGCAGCTTAGATAGGGGGTTCCAGCCCCAGCATTTT
NA,TRBV4-1,TRBD1,TRBJ1-1,CASSPGTGDGGTEAFF,TGCGCCAGCAGCCCGGGGACAGGGGATGGGGGCACTGAAGCTTTCTTT
NA,TRBV7-2,NA,TRBJ2-3,CAVGRGPPTDTQYF,TGTGCCGTGGGGCGGGGACCACCCACAGATACGCAGTATTTT
NA,TRBV11-2,TRBD1,TRBJ2-5,CASSLGSRTGETQYF,TGTGCCAGCAGCTTAGGGAGCCGGACAGGGGAGACCCAGTACTTC
NA,TRBV11-2,TRBD1,TRBJ2-5,CASSHRGRGETQYF,TGTGCCAGCAGCCACAGGGGGCGCGGGGAGACCCAGTACTTC
NA,TRBV7-2,NA,TRBJ1-4,CASSLGGGLNEKLFF,TGTGCCAGCAGCTTAGGTGGGGGCCTTAATGAAAAACTGTTTTTT
NA,TRBV19,TRBD1,TRBJ1-2,CASSIDQQGAWNYGYTF,TGTGCCAGTAGTATAGATCAACAGGGGGCGTGGAACTATGGCTACACCTTC
NA,TRBV30,NA,TRBJ2-7,CAWSLARRGSAYEQYF,TGTGCCTGGAGCCTGGCTCGTAGAGGGTCCGCCTACGAGCAGTACTTC
NA,TRBV7-3,TRBD2,TRBJ2-2,CASSLGLVNTGELFF,TGTGCCAGCAGCCTCGGACTAGTGAACACCGGGGAGCTGTTTTTT
NA,TRBV27,TRBD1,TRBJ1-4,CASSTGGQGEKLFF,TGTGCCAGCAGCACAGGGGGCCAGGGTGAAAAACTGTTTTTT
few,TRBV3-1/TRBV3-2,NA,TRBJ1-6,CASSQVGGRRNSPLHF,TGTGCCAGCAGCCAAGTCGGGGGGCGGCGGAATTCACCCCTCCACTTT
NA,TRBV7-8,NA,TRBJ2-1,CASSLARRASYNEQFF,TGTGCCAGCAGCTTAGCGCGCAGGGCCTCCTACAATGAGCAGTTCTTC
NA,TRBV5-6,NA,TRBJ1-5,CASSLTGNQPQHF,TGTGCCAGCAGCTTGACAGGCAATCAGCCCCAGCATTTT
NA,TRBV27,NA,TRBJ2-7,CASSPSRTDYEQYF,TGTGCCAGCAGTCCCTCAAGGACAGACTACGAGCAGTACTTC
NA,TRBV5-4,NA,TRBJ2-7,CASSLDGTYEQYF,TGTGCCAGCAGCTTGGACGGTACCTACGAGCAGTACTTC
NA,TRBV5-1,NA,TRBJ1-1,CASSLRQVNTEAFF,TGCGCCAGCAGCTTAAGGCAGGTGAACACTGAAGCTTTCTTT
NA,TRBV10-1,TRBD2,TRBJ2-1,CASSRGLAGINEQFF,TGCGCCAGCAGTCGGGGCCTAGCGGGGATCAATGAGCAGTTCTTC
NA,TRBV11-2,TRBD1,TRBJ1-2,CASSTRTGRGYTF,TGTGCCAGCAGCACTAGGACAGGGAGAGGCTACACCTTC
NA,TRBV9,TRBD1,TRBJ2-5,CASCRTGGRGETQYF,TGTGCCAGCTGTCGAACAGGGGGCCGAGGGGAGACCCAGTACTTC
NA,TRBV18,NA,TRBJ1-1,CASSPTGMNTEAFF,TGTGCCAGCTCACCGACGGGTATGAACACTGAAGCTTTCTTT
NA,TRBV28,TRBD1,TRBJ2-2,CASSPSGGSAGELFF,TGTGCCAGCAGCCCCTCAGGGGGTTCAGCCGGGGAGCTGTTTTTT
NA,TRBV5-8,NA,TRBJ2-7,CASSLYRQERLAYEQYF,TGTGCCAGCAGCTTGTATCGGCAGGAAAGACTAGCCTACGAGCAGTACTTC
NA,TRBV6-2/TRBV6-3,NA,TRBJ1-5,CASSYVTEYQPQHF,TGTGCCAGCAGTTACGTGACAGAGTACCAGCCCCAGCATTTT
once,TRBV5-1,NA,TRBJ2-7,CASSFGGYGLLAGEQYF,TGCGCCAGCAGCTTCGGAGGTTATGGACTATTGGCCGGCGAGCAGTACTTC
NA,TRBV4-2,NA,TRBJ1-1,CASSQEPLDRDTEAFF,TGTGCCAGCAGCCAAGAACCCCTGGACAGAGACACTGAAGCTTTCTTT
few,TRBV14,NA,TRBJ1-1,CASSLEGLRAFF,TGTGCCAGCAGCCTAGAGGGGCTTCGGGCTTTCTTT
NA,TRBV2,NA,TRBJ1-1,CASRGGSRRAEAFF,TGTGCCAGCAGAGGAGGTTCCCGAAGGGCTGAAGCTTTCTTT
NA,TRBV3-1/TRBV3-2,TRBD2,TRBJ2-1,CASSQRASGDYNEQFF,TGTGCCAGCAGCCAACGGGCTAGCGGGGACTACAATGAGCAGTTCTTC
NA,TRBV4-1,NA,TRBJ2-7,CASSQLQGTYEQYF,TGCGCCAGCAGCCAGCTTCAGGGAACCTACGAGCAGTACTTC
NA,TRBV30,NA,TRBJ1-2,CAWSVRGLNYGYTF,TGTGCCTGGAGTGTTCGGGGTTTAAACTATGGCTACACCTTC
NA,TRBV18,NA,TRBJ2-7,CASSLGQGSYEQYF,TGTGCCAGCTCACTGGGACAAGGTTCCTACGAGCAGTACTTC
NA,TRBV12-3/TRBV12-4,NA,TRBJ1-1,CASSELDTEAFF,TGTGCCAGCAGCGAACTGGACACTGAAGCTTTCTTT
NA,TRBV27,TRBD1,TRBJ1-2,CASSVGTGGVEGYTF,TGTGCCAGCAGTGTGGGGACAGGGGGAGTTGAGGGCTACACCTTC
NA,TRBV5-1,TRBD1,TRBJ1-2,CASSSSGGVYGYTF,TGCGCCAGCAGCTCCTCAGGGGGTGTCTATGGCTACACCTTC
once,TRBV19,NA,TRBJ2-5,CASSNYSMWETQYF,TGTGCCAGTAGTAATTACAGCATGTGGGAGACCCAGTACTTC
NA,TRBV28,NA,TRBJ2-7,CASSFLSSYEQYF,TGTGCCAGCAGCTTCCTATCCTCCTACGAGCAGTACTTC
once,TRBV19,NA,TRBJ1-2,CASAGELYGYTF,TGTGCCAGTGCTGGAGAACTCTATGGCTACACCTTC
NA,TRBV15,NA,TRBJ2-3,CATSRISGREDTQYF,TGTGCCACCAGCAGAATATCAGGCAGGGAAGATACGCAGTATTTT
NA,TRBV21-1,NA,TRBJ2-7,CASSKEMSPSSYEQYF,TGTGCCAGCAGCAAAGAGATGAGCCCTTCCTCCTACGAGCAGTACTTC
few,TRBV11-3,NA,TRBJ2-3,CASSFGQFDTQYF,TGTGCCAGCAGCTTTGGACAGTTTGATACGCAGTATTTT
NA,TRBV5-4,NA,TRBJ2-7,CASSFTGGPYEQYF,TGTGCCAGCAGCTTCACGGGTGGCCCCTACGAGCAGTACTTC
once,TRBV9,NA,TRBJ1-1,CASSVVPRGTNTEAFF,TGTGCCAGCAGCGTAGTTCCCCGGGGGACGAACACTGAAGCTTTCTTT
NA,TRBV7-2,NA,TRBJ1-1,CASSLAGHSEAFF,TGTGCCAGCAGCTTAGCGGGGCATAGTGAAGCTTTCTTT
NA,TRBV4-3,TRBD1,TRBJ1-2,CASSQGQGAYYGYTF,TGCGCCAGCAGCCAGGGACAGGGGGCATACTATGGCTACACCTTC
NA,TRBV7-9,TRBD1,TRBJ1-3,CASSHRGLGNTIYF,TGTGCCAGCAGCCATAGGGGGCTCGGAAACACCATATATTTT
once,TRBV24-1,TRBD2,TRBJ2-3,CATSDGAGGADTQYF,TGTGCCACCAGTGACGGGGCGGGGGGGGCAGATACGCAGTATTTT
NA,TRBV7-9,NA,TRBJ1-2,CASSLRRDINYGYTF,TGTGCCAGCAGCTTAAGAAGAGACATAAACTATGGCTACACCTTC
NA,TRBV27,NA,TRBJ1-1,CASSLMRGTEAFF,TGTGCCAGCAGTTTAATGAGAGGGACTGAAGCTTTCTTT
NA,TRBV5-1,TRBD2,TRBJ2-3,CASSLAGTSGGTDTQYF,TGCGCCAGCAGCTTGGCTGGGACTAGCGGGGGCACAGATACGCAGTATTTT